This entry concerns a single T cell receptor beta chain. Its antigen is not known. The V segment lost 3 bases and the J segment 2 bases; nucleotides outside the gene matches: 2. Germline loops: CDR1 DFQATT, CDR2 SNEGSKA (reference sequence). The CDR3 is 15 amino acids. The sample originates from a study of CD8 T cells in Susac syndrome. Study-level background: Among the Susac syndrome patients who underwent sequencing, about six had clinically active disease, while under 10 of them were in remission.

CD8+ and CD4+ T cells circulating in blood were sequenced for TCR beta. When the RNA was reverse transcribed, random hexamers were used with an input of roughly 0.45 to 1 ug. Via MiXCR, TCRdb re-called the immunoSEQ multiplex PCR reads, giving one row per CDR3 protein. Of some 75,000 distinct CDR3 sequences in the sample, approximately 95% were seen once. Study-wide results and caveats: Clonal CD8+ expansion in Susac was highest in TEMRA cells and active patients.

The source of this sequence is a human donor with Susac syndrome. V and J are TRBV20-1 and TRBJ2-2; 11 nucleotides match TRBD2. Sequencing input: CD8+ T cells from PBMCs. The DNA of the CDR3 is TGCAGTGCTAGGACTAGCGGGGTCAACACCGGGGAGCTGTTTTTT. Amino acid sequence: CSARTSGVNTGELFF.